The entry below gives a single TCR beta chain sequence along with its context. Its matching antigen is unknown. Donors were nominally healthy when sampled, though unrecorded immune exposures were likely. The data belong to a study of cytomegalovirus exposure and HLA in healthy donors. Study as a whole: Previous work identified 95 million to 140 million unique TCR beta sequences from around 170 million T cells. Findings and caveats of the study: Using the classifier, cytomegalovirus status was reportedly diagnosed with high specificity and sensitivity.

PCR amplification relied on 60 Vbeta primers (plus 13 Jbeta primers). Data came from immunoSEQ multiplex PCR; TCRdb stores just in-frame clones and leaves some out. The sample includes about 57,000 clones, just under 75% of them seen just once. CDR1 and CDR2 (germline): LGHNT, FRNRAP. Trimming removed 3 bases from V and 5 bases from J, with 10 bases in between. This CDR3 contains 13 residues. The chain combines TRBV12-5 with TRBJ2-5; no reliable D call. What was sequenced was PBMCs. The TCR comes from a man aged 25-45 years in good health and CMV-seropositive. In DNA, the CDR3 is TGTGCTAGTGGTTTATCCCTGCGGGAGACCCAGTACTTC. Its protein is CASGLSLRETQYF.